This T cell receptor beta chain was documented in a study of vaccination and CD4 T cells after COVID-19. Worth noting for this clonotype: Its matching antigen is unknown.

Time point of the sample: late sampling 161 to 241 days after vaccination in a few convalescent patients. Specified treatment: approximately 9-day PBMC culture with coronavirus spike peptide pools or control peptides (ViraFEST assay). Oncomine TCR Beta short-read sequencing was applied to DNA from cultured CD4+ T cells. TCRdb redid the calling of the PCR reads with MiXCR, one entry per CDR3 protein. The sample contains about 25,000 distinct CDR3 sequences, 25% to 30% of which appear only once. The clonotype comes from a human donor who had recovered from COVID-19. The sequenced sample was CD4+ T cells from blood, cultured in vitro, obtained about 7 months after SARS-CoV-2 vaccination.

CDR3 DNA sequence: TGTGCCAGCAGCCGGGACAGCTCTTGGTACCAAGAGACCCAGTACTTC. The encoded protein is CASSRDSSWYQETQYF. V usage is TRBV12-3 or TRBV12-4 and J usage is TRBJ2-5, with 7 bases fitting TRBD1. V gave up 6 bases and J gave up 0 bases; unmatched junction bases: 10. The CDR3 has 16 residues.